This T cell receptor beta chain is from a study of cytomegalovirus exposure and HLA in healthy donors. Study-level background: Roughly 179 million T cells yielded 120 million or so unique TCR beta sequences, as an earlier analysis found. There were 70 million to 95 million unique TCRs (from HLA-typed donors) in an early data release.

Study outcomes and limitations: Productive status was seen about 90% or about 30% of the time for most TCR beta V segments in an earlier analysis.

The primer mix had 60 Vbeta and 13 Jbeta primers. Study processing details: It was a later analysis that counted tens of millions of unique TCR beta chains, of which some 12 million were shared. Assay used: immunoSEQ multiplex PCR; TCRdb lists only in-frame clones, some missing. V, J and clone size derive from that table, while D and trimming were established from the DNA sequence. The data hold 170,000 or so clones, with over 60% observed a single time. With V trimmed by 2 bases and J by 11 bases, 4 bases remained unmatched. This CDR3 has 13 residues. Germline CDR1 and CDR2: WSHSY and SAAADI. Turning to this clone: The antigen is not known.

The rearrangement links TRBV10-2 to TRBJ1-4; 8 bases align to TRBD1. The sequencing input was PBMCs. This TCR was recovered from a woman under 40 in good health and CMV-seronegative. This CDR3 reads CASSETTGAKLFF. The CDR3 coding sequence is TGCGCCAGCAGTGAGACGACAGGGGCTAAACTGTTTTTT.